The rows below give T cell receptor beta chains drawn from one sample of a study of post-analysis software for immune sequencing data. TCRdb recomputed calls from the PCR reads with MiXCR, one row per CDR3 protein. Of more than 500,000 distinct CDR3 sequences listed, around 36% were seen once; the top ten hold 4.5% to 7.5%. The specimen sequenced was blood. The receptors shown here come from a girl younger than 18 with multiple sclerosis. Each CDR3 is given with its conserved first and last residue. Fields, in order: V gene, CDR3 length, D gene, clone size, J gene, CDR3 protein, CDR3 DNA. A D gene is named only where the DNA matches it firmly. Size is stated for part of the rows, as once, few or many counts, or as a class when the clone is expanded.

>TRBV20-1|13|TRBD1|-|TRBJ2-7
CSAQGQDFYEQYF
TGCAGTGCTCAGGGACAGGATTTCTACGAGCAGTACTTC
>TRBV4-1|15|TRBD2|many|TRBJ2-5
CASSQPSGYQETQYF
TGCGCCAGCAGCCAGCCTAGCGGCTACCAAGAGACCCAGTACTTC
>TRBV7-2|15|-|few|TRBJ2-3
CASSPWGPGTDTQYF
TGTGCCAGCAGCCCGTGGGGGCCGGGCACAGATACGCAGTATTTT
>TRBV12-3/TRBV12-4|15|TRBD1|-|TRBJ1-4
CASSFFGQVNEKLFF
TGTGCCAGCAGTTTTTTCGGACAGGTTAATGAAAAACTGTTTTTT
>TRBV5-5|14|-|few|TRBJ1-2
CASSFRPANYGYTF
TGTGCCAGCAGCTTCAGACCAGCTAACTATGGCTACACCTTC
>TRBV13|14|TRBD1|few|TRBJ2-7
CASSIGTASYEQYF
TGTGCCAGCAGCATAGGGACAGCCTCCTACGAGCAGTACTTC
>TRBV9|14|TRBD1|-|TRBJ2-7
CASSVEGGAYEQYF
TGTGCCAGCAGCGTAGAAGGGGGCGCATACGAGCAGTACTTC
>TRBV4-1|16|-|many|TRBJ2-3
CASSPDNRYLSDTQYF
TGCGCCAGCAGCCCTGACAATAGATATTTGAGCGATACGCAGTATTTT
>TRBV4-1|18|TRBD1|-|TRBJ2-3
CASSSRTGTTRGLILQYF
TGCGCCAGCAGCTCGAGGACAGGGACGACGAGGGGACTCATTCTTCAGTATTTT
>TRBV27|18|TRBD1|once|TRBJ2-2
CASSFRRQGGLNTGELFF
TGTGCCAGCAGTTTCCGAAGACAGGGGGGATTAAACACCGGGGAGCTGTTTTTT
>TRBV7-9|15|-|-|TRBJ2-5
CASSFPTWYQETQYF
TGTGCCAGCAGCTTTCCAACTTGGTACCAAGAGACCCAGTACTTC